This TCR beta chain was sequenced for a study of blood T cell repertoires in COVID-19. For the study at large: In each case, the material was cDNA or gDNA derived from T cells, B-cell-depleted T cells, or PBMCs.

TCRdb's table, derived via immunoSEQ multiplex PCR, lists solely in-frame clones and lacks some. The table lists approximately 200,000 clones, 70% to 80% of them singletons. The sample holds a few counts of this clone. V lost 4 bases to trimming and J lost 3 bases, with 11 bases between them. The CDR3 length is 13 residues. Germline V CDR1 and CDR2: SGHRS, YFSETQ. This chain connects TRBV5-1 to TRBJ2-7; maybe TRBD1 (5 bases). The source material was peripheral blood. The TCR sequence derives from a woman between 45 and 60 years old with acute or convalescent COVID-19. The CDR3 coding sequence is TGCGCCAGCAGCCTCACCCAGGGCTACGAGCAGTACTTC. It yields the protein CASSLTQGYEQYF. Based on the CDR3 plus reference TRBV5-1 and TRBJ2-7, the full variable domain is KAGVTQTPRYLIKTRGQQVTLSCSPISGHRSVSWYQQTPGQGLQFLFEYFSETQRNKGNFPGRFSGRQFSNSRSEMNVSTLELGDSALYLCASSLTQGYEQYFGPGTRLTVT.